This entry lists 16 T cell receptor beta chains sequenced from one sample in a study of T-cell reconstitution after alpha-beta-depleted transplantation in children. TCRbeta library construction was performed incorporating unique molecular identifiers. TCRdb used MiXCR to reprocess the PCR reads, holding one entry per CDR3 protein. This table has 90,000 to 130,000 distinct CDR3 sequences, 10% appearing once. Sequences were derived from PBMCs, sampled before TCRalphabeta/CD19-depleted stem cell transplant. The receptor set was obtained from a boy younger than 10 with acute lymphoblastic leukemia, due to receive a stem cell transplant.

This clonotype came up a few times. The chain links TRBV27 to TRBJ2-1; D unclear. The CDR3 has 19 amino acids. Germline V CDR1 and CDR2: MNHEY, SMNVEV (reference sequence). The V gene lost 5 bases and the J gene lost 0 bases, with 23 bases spanning the gap. CDR3 residues: CASSRYASHLLSSYNEQFF. The DNA of the CDR3 is TGTGCCAGCAGTCGGTACGCCTCTCACCTCCTCAGCTCCTACAATGAGCAGTTCTTC.

Ten or more counts support this clonotype. The rearrangement joins TRBV5-4 to TRBJ2-1, with 13 nucleotides matching TRBD2. J was trimmed by 0 bases and V by 5 bases; bases with no gene match: 8. The germline V gene encodes CDR1 SGHNT and CDR2 YYREEE (reference sequence). The CDR3 is made up of 18 amino acids. The CDR3 sequence is CASRSGTSGASSYNEQFF. As DNA, the CDR3 is TGTGCCAGCAGATCTGGGACTAGCGGGGCAAGCTCCTACAATGAGCAGTTCTTC.

This clonotype was detected many times. The J gene is TRBJ2-7, the V gene TRBV5-1, with TRBD2 matching 7 bases. V shed 4 bases and J 6 bases; nucleotides not matched to a gene: 10. CDR3 size: 14 residues. The V gene's germline CDR1 is SGHRS and CDR2 YFSETQ. The CDR3 sequence: CASSPEASGTEQYF. The DNA of the CDR3 is TGCGCCAGCAGCCCAGAGGCCAGCGGGACCGAGCAGTACTTC.

Points on this clonotype: It may be a read error: a sequence one base away is much more abundant. This CDR3 fails to terminate in the conserved phenylalanine or tryptophan, so it likely reflects a read error. The V gene is TRBV12-3 or TRBV12-4, the J gene TRBJ1-2; D is undetermined. V was trimmed by 7 bases and J by 2 bases, leaving 14 bases between them. The CDR3 has 14 residues. The CDR3 region is CASTPRRDNYGYTY. The CDR3 coding sequence is TGTGCCAGCACTCCTCGCCGTGACAACTATGGCTACACCTAC.

In this sample, this clonotype turned up a few times. V is TRBV9 and J is TRBJ2-1, with D perhaps TRBD1 (5 bases). CDR1 and CDR2 from the germline V gene are SGDLS and YYNGEE. Trimming cost V 3 bases and J 4 bases, with 11 bases left between them. CDR3 length: 14 residues. In DNA, the CDR3 is TGTGCCAGCAGCGCCGACCCAGGGTACAATGAGCAGTTCTTC. Translation gives CASSADPGYNEQFF.

This clonotype was counted ten times or more. V and J are TRBV10-3 and TRBJ2-2, with D possibly TRBD2 on 5 matching bases. The length of the CDR3 is 18 residues. V was clipped by 3 bases and J by 0 bases, with 17 bases between them. Germline CDR1 ENHRY, CDR2 SYGVKD. CDR3 in DNA: TGTGCCATCAGTGACCCTATCTTGGCAGCGGCGAACACCGGGGAGCTGTTTTTT. Translation gives CAISDPILAAANTGELFF.

This clonotype was observed many times. V is TRBV7-2 and J is TRBJ2-1; 9 positions match TRBD1. Germline assignment: CDR1 SGHTA and CDR2 FQGNSA. The CDR3 loop spans 15 amino acids. The J segment lost 6 bases and the V segment lost 5 bases, leaving 8 bases of the junction unmatched. Here the CDR3 reads CASSLGDREANEQFF. The CDR3 nucleotides are TGTGCCAGCAGCCTTGGGGACAGGGAGGCCAATGAGCAGTTCTTC.

As to this clonotype: One end of the junction fails to match germline, which may point to a read error. This rearrangement joins TRBV7-2 to TRBJ1-5; 7 bases map to TRBD1. CDR3 length: 15 residues. Germline loops: CDR1 SGHTA, CDR2 FQGNSA. Written as DNA, the CDR3 is TGTGTCAGCAGCTTAAAGACAGGGTGGTCTCAGCCCCAGCATTTT. Translation: CVSSLKTGWSQPQHF.

V is TRBV7-9 and J is TRBJ2-7, with 7 bases fitting TRBD2. CDR1 is SEHNR and CDR2 is FQNEAQ in the germline V gene (reference sequence). V was pared by 5 bases and J by 7 bases, with 17 bases of the junction left unmatched. The CDR3 contains 16 residues. The CDR3 loop reads CASSPPSGTIVVEQYF. CDR3 bases: TGTGCCAGCAGCCCCCCTTCCGGGACTATCGTCGTGGAGCAGTACTTC. Full variable domain (outside the CDR3, taken from reference TRBV7-9 and TRBJ2-7): DTGVSQNPRHKITKRGQNVTFRCDPISEHNRLYWYRQTLGQGPEFLTYFQNEAQLEKSRLLSDRFSAERPKGSFSTLEIQRTEQGDSAMYLCASSPPSGTIVVEQYFGPGTRLTVT.

The chain carries TRBV21-1 and TRBJ2-7; the table's D call, TRBD1, has no DNA check behind it. TRBV21-1 has pseudogene status. The CDR3 sequence is 17 residues long. The DNA for the CDR3 is TGTGCCATGAGCCCTGGGCAGGTTCCTATACTTTCCTACGAGCAGTACTTC. This translates into CAMSPGQVPILSYEQYF.

V usage is TRBV28 and J usage is TRBJ2-5; 10 nucleotides line up with TRBD2. The CDR3 covers 18 residues. Germline V gives CDR1 MDHEN, CDR2 SYDVKM. V shed 6 bases, J shed 3 bases, and the junction held 16 bases outside the gene matches. In DNA form, the CDR3 reads TGTGCCAGCAGCTCAGCCTTTAGCGGGAGGTCCGCCGAAGAGACCCAGTACTTC. It yields the protein CASSSAFSGRSAEETQYF. Supplemented by reference TRBV28 and TRBJ2-5, the full variable domain reads DVKVTQSSRYLVKRTGEKVFLECVQDMDHENMFWYRQDPGLGLRLIYFSYDVKMKEKGDIPEGYSVSREKKERFSLILESASTNQTSMYLCASSSAFSGRSAEETQYFGPGTRLLVL.

This clonotype was seen ten or more times. The genes are TRBV5-1 and TRBJ2-3; TRBD2 matches 10 bases. The V segment lost 4 bases and the J segment 1 base; nucleotides outside the gene matches: 9. The CDR3 has 17 residues. The germline V gene encodes CDR1 SGHRS and CDR2 YFSETQ. CDR3 sequence: CASSPPSGSRGTDTQYF. CDR3 DNA sequence: TGCGCCAGCAGCCCGCCTAGCGGGAGCAGGGGCACAGATACGCAGTATTTT.

This clonotype came up a few times. The CDR3 spells CASSSVGGKTEAFF. The CDR3 DNA sequence: TGCGCCAGCAGCTCCGTGGGGGGGAAGACTGAAGCTTTCTTT. The rearrangement uses TRBV5-1 and TRBJ1-1, with a possible D match to TRBD1 (5 bases). The germline CDR1 and CDR2 sequences are SGHRS and YFSETQ. The CDR3 extends over 14 amino acids. The germline V and J ends were trimmed by 3 bases and 5 bases, with 14 bases remaining between them.

This clonotype occurred a few times. The V and J genes are TRBV12-3 or TRBV12-4 and TRBJ2-1; D gene ambiguous. The V end lost 5 bases, the J end lost 5 bases, and 4 bases lay between the germline ends. The CDR3 is 11 amino acids. The CDR3 region has the DNA TGTGCCAGCAGTCTCAACAATGAGCAGTTCTTC. This encodes CASSLNNEQFF.

CDR3 in DNA: TGTGCCAGCAGTCAAGGAGCCGGCAATGAGCAGTTCTTC. Its protein is CASSQGAGNEQFF. The rearrangement joins TRBV25-1 to TRBJ2-1, with unresolved D. The CDR3 sequence is 13 residues long. Germline V gene sequence: CDR1 MGHDK, CDR2 SYGVNS. With 5 bases removed from V and 6 bases from J, the gap between germline ends came to 11 bases.

V gene TRBV5-1 combines with J gene TRBJ2-5; D remains ambiguous. Germline V gene sequence: CDR1 SGHRS, CDR2 YFSETQ. There are 12 residues in the CDR3. With 4 bases removed from V and 5 bases from J, the gap between germline ends came to 9 bases. The chain's CDR3 is CASSMSVETQYF. The CDR3 DNA follows: TGCGCCAGCAGCATGTCCGTGGAGACCCAGTACTTC. The variable domain in full, completed from reference TRBV5-1 and TRBJ2-5, reads KAGVTQTPRYLIKTRGQQVTLSCSPISGHRSVSWYQQTPGQGLQFLFEYFSETQRNKGNFPGRFSGRQFSNSRSEMNVSTLELGDSALYLCASSMSVETQYFGPGTRLLVL.